This T cell receptor (beta chain) was identified during a study of vaccination and CD4 T cells after COVID-19. Study-wide points: SARS-CoV-2-reactive clonotypes rose nonsignificantly, with the median going from approximately 21 to 40.

The treatment here: roughly 10-day PBMC culture with coronavirus spike peptide pools or control peptides (ViraFEST assay). About 1.8 million PBMCs went into each well for culture with around 10 IU/ml IL-2 and around 10 ug/ml peptide pools. For this clonotype: The antigen is undetermined.

Sequencing of cultured CD4+ T cell DNA used the Oncomine TCR Beta short-read assay. From the PCR reads, TCRdb called clonotypes with MiXCR, one entry per CDR3 protein. The sample lists about 20,000 distinct CDR3 sequences, approximately 50% occurring once. The starting material was CD4+ T cells from blood, cultured in vitro, obtained before SARS-CoV-2 vaccination. The origin of this receptor is a human donor who had recovered from COVID-19.

The CDR3 DNA reads as TGTGCCAGCACCAGACGCGGGCTCGAAGCTTTCTTT. Amino acids: CASTRRGLEAFF. V and J are TRBV5-6 and TRBJ1-1; D not certain. Germline V CDR1 and CDR2: SGHDT, YYEEEE. The ends were cut back, 6 bases at V and 8 bases at J, with 14 bases in the middle. This CDR3 contains 12 residues.